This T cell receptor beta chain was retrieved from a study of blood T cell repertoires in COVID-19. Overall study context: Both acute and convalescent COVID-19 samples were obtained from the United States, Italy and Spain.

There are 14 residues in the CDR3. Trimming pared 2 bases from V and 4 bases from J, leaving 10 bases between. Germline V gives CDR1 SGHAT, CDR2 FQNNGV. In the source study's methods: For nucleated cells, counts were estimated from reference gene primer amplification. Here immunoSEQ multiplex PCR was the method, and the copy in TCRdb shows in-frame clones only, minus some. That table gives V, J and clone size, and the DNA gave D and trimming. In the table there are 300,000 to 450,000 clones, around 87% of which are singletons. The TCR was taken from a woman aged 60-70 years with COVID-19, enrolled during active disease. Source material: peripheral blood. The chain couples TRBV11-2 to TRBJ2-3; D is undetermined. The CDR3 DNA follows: TGTGCCAGCAGCTTAACAAACCCCGCAGATACGCAGTATTTT. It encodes CASSLTNPADTQYF.